These 4 T cell receptor beta chains share one sample of origin, sequenced in a study of OX40 agonist ivuxolimab in advanced cancers. Assay used: immunoSEQ multiplex PCR; TCRdb lists only in-frame clones, some missing. The repertoire holds roughly 17,000 clones, with about 80% as singletons. The source was CD4+ or CD8+ T cells sorted from blood, collected in a trial of the OX40 agonist ivuxolimab. These receptors were obtained from an adult with an advanced solid tumor such as melanoma, head and neck, liver or kidney cancer.

The rearrangement joins TRBV30 to TRBJ1-1; tentatively, D is TRBD1 (5 bases). V was trimmed by 3 bases and J by 5 bases, leaving 10 bases between them. The CDR3 length is 12 residues. Germline CDR1 and CDR2: GTSNPN and SVGIG (reference sequence). CDR3 region: CAWRAGRTEAFF. The CDR3 region has the DNA TGTGCCTGGAGGGCAGGGAGGACTGAAGCTTTCTTT.

This chain uses TRBV2 with TRBJ2-2; tentative D call: TRBD1 (5 bases). Deletions cut 1 base from V and 3 bases from J, with 6 bases between. This CDR3 contains 14 residues. In germline, CDR1 is SNHLY, CDR2 FYNNEI. CDR3 sequence: CASSEVRDTGELFF. CDR3 DNA sequence: TGTGCCAGCAGTGAAGTCAGGGACACCGGGGAGCTGTTTTTT.

The gene calls are TRBV5-4 and TRBJ2-7; 12 bases fit TRBD1. Per the germline V gene, CDR1 is SGHNT and CDR2 is YYREEE (reference sequence). There are 15 residues in the CDR3. V was pared by 3 bases and J by 2 bases, with 3 bases of the junction left unmatched. CDR3 bases: TGTGCCAGCAGCTGGGGACAGGGGGCCCCCTACGAGCAGTACTTC. This translates into CASSWGQGAPYEQYF.

The chain has TRBV29-1 and TRBJ1-1; 9 bases map to TRBD1. CDR1 SQVTM and CDR2 ANQGSEA come from the germline V gene. J lost 5 bases, V lost 4 bases, and 8 bases had no gene match. The CDR3 runs to 14 residues. CDR3 sequence (DNA): TGCAGCGTTGGACAGGGGGGGCCGTCTACTGAAGCTTTCTTT. Translating gives CSVGQGGPSTEAFF. The whole variable domain, remainder taken from reference TRBV29-1 and TRBJ1-1, is SAVISQKPSRDICQRGTSLTIQCQVDSQVTMMFWYRQQPGQSLTLIATANQGSEATYESGFVIDKFPISRPNLTFSTLTVSNMSPEDSSIYLCSVGQGGPSTEAFFGQGTRLTVV.